The clone carrying this T cell receptor beta chain has only one observation. Antigen: not known. The data belong to a study of radiotherapy plus CTLA-4 blockade in lung cancer. Sequencing used immunoSEQ multiplex PCR; TCRdb keeps in-frame clones, though not all of them. The sample carries under 110,000 clones, over 65% recorded once. The V gene lost 2 bases and the J gene lost 5 bases, with 3 bases spanning the gap. CDR1 and CDR2 from the germline V gene are KGHSH and LQKENI. The CDR3 has 12 residues. Overall study results and limits: Blood-borne expansion of tumor-derived TCR clones followed radiotherapy plus ipilimumab.

This chain links TRBV18 with TRBJ1-4; D remains ambiguous. The sequence derives from a human donor with non-small cell lung cancer that progressed on radiotherapy plus ipilimumab. Some clones in this sample may be carry-over from other donors' samples. The sample in question was peripheral blood, obtained from a patient treated with radiotherapy plus ipilimumab. The CDR3 loop is CASSPVNEKLFF. The CDR3 region has the DNA TGTGCCAGCTCACCAGTAAATGAAAAACTGTTTTTT.